This passage covers 13 T cell receptor beta chains from one sample sequenced in a study of patients and donors after allogeneic stem cell transplantation (TCRdb year 2020). The protocol used for the library was RT-PCR. TCRdb lists the instrument as NextSeq 550. TCRdb reprocessed the public reads (quality trimming at Q25 with fastp, clone calling with MiXCR) and kept in-frame beta chains. Rows with a matching CDR3 protein are joined into one entry that keeps the most common DNA and genes. The sample table lists 160,000 or so distinct CDR3 sequences, 24% of them with a count of one. The leading ten clones occupy roughly a quarter of the sample. The sample was blood, either unsorted or a sorted T cell fraction (not recorded which). These receptors were taken from a human donor who was either an allogeneic HSCT recipient or a stem cell or donor lymphocyte infusion donor (not recorded which). It is not recorded whose cells these are; they may come from a transplant donor.

This clonotype has only one observation. The V and J genes are TRBV19 and TRBJ2-7; a possible D gene is TRBD1 (6 bases). CDR1 is LNHDA, CDR2 SQIVND, per germline (reference sequence). This CDR3 is built from 17 residues. V shed 1 base and J shed 5 bases, with 21 bases lying between them. CDR3 region: CASSIARTVLNPNEQYF. The CDR3 coding sequence is TGTGCCAGTAGTATAGCCAGGACAGTACTCAACCCCAACGAGCAGTACTTC.

V gene TRBV12-3 or TRBV12-4 combines with J gene TRBJ1-5, with 7 bases that match TRBD1. CDR3 size: 18 residues. J was trimmed by 0 bases and V by 1 base; bases with no gene match: 9. CDR3 amino acids: CASSLGPTGIDSNQPQHF. The DNA for the CDR3 is TGTGCCAGCAGTTTAGGGCCGACAGGGATTGATAGCAATCAGCCCCAGCATTTT.

This clonotype turned up a few times. V gene TRBV29-1 combines with J gene TRBJ2-3; perhaps D is TRBD1 or TRBD2 (5 bases each). Germline V CDR1 and CDR2: SQVTM, ANQGSEA. The V and J ends lost 4 bases and 1 base respectively, with 9 bases between them. The CDR3 has 13 residues. The CDR3 nucleotides are TGCAGCGTTGGAGGGGTTGGCACAGATACGCAGTATTTT. Translating it yields CSVGGVGTDTQYF.

The chain joins TRBV7-2 to TRBJ2-2; 9 bases align to TRBD1. J gave up 5 bases and V 5 bases, and 6 bases lay outside the gene matches. The CDR3 has 15 amino acids. CDR1 and CDR2 (germline): SGHTA, FQGNSA. CDR3 in DNA: TGTGCCAGCAGCCAGGGACAGGGAAGGACCGGGGAGCTGTTTTTT. This gives the protein CASSQGQGRTGELFF. The full variable domain, with the rest looked up from reference TRBV7-2 and TRBJ2-2, is GAGVSQSPSNKVTEKGKDVELRCDPISGHTALYWYRQSLGQGLEFLIYFQGNSAPDKSGLPSDRFSAERTGGSVSTLTIQRTQQEDSAVYLCASSQGQGRTGELFFGEGSRLTVL.

This clonotype was seen a few times. The CDR3 reads CASSYPSGTGLYEQYF. The CDR3 nucleotides read TGTGCCAGCAGTTACCCCTCAGGGACGGGGCTCTACGAGCAGTACTTC. The rearrangement uses TRBV6-2 or TRBV6-3 and TRBJ2-7; perhaps D is TRBD1 or TRBD2 (5 bases each). Germline CDR1 is MNHEY and CDR2 is SVGEGT. This CDR3 has 16 amino acids. V shed 2 bases and J shed 3 bases, with 17 bases lying between them.

This chain joins TRBV29-1 and TRBJ1-4; D gene ambiguous. The CDR3 has 13 residues. Germline CDR1 reads SQVTM; CDR2 reads ANQGSEA. V dropped 4 bases and J dropped 6 bases, with 12 bases sitting between them. The CDR3 nucleotides are TGCAGCGTTGGGCTGAGAGTAGATGAAAAACTGTTTTTT. This encodes CSVGLRVDEKLFF.

This clonotype was found a few times. The J gene is TRBJ2-3, the V gene TRBV12-3 or TRBV12-4, with D unclear. V shed 6 bases and J shed 0 bases, with 13 bases lying between them. The length of the CDR3 is 15 residues. CDR3 sequence (DNA): TGTGCCAGCAGCCCGAGCGTTACTAGCACAGATACGCAGTATTTT. As protein: CASSPSVTSTDTQYF.

The chain is built from TRBV6-5 and TRBJ2-2; D is possibly TRBD2 (6 bases). Germline V gene lookup returns CDR1 MNHEY and CDR2 SVGAGI. The length of the CDR3 is 16 residues. V lost 6 bases and J 1 base, leaving 15 bases between the germline ends. In nucleotides, the CDR3 is TGTGCCAGCAGGGTCAAAGGGGACTGGAACACCGGGGAGCTGTTTTTT. Translating it yields CASRVKGDWNTGELFF.

In its sample, this clonotype was seen a few times. This chain connects TRBV10-3 to TRBJ1-2, with 7 bases that match TRBD1. Germline V gives CDR1 ENHRY, CDR2 SYGVKD. The junction had 5 bases not matched to a gene; V was cut back by 6 bases and J by 4 bases. CDR3 length: 13 residues. The CDR3 bases are TGTGCCATCAGCCTCGACAGGGTCTATGGCTACACCTTC. It yields the protein CAISLDRVYGYTF.

The table lists this clonotype with many counts. The V and J genes are TRBV29-1 and TRBJ1-1; D gene uncertain. Germline CDR1 and CDR2: SQVTM and ANQGSEA. This CDR3 comprises 12 residues. Deletions cut 4 bases from V and 0 bases from J, with 6 bases between. In nucleotides, the CDR3 is TGCAGCGTTGGCCATATGAACACTGAAGCTTTCTTT. Its protein product is CSVGHMNTEAFF. Variable domain in full (rest from reference TRBV29-1 and TRBJ1-1): SAVISQKPSRDICQRGTSLTIQCQVDSQVTMMFWYRQQPGQSLTLIATANQGSEATYESGFVIDKFPISRPNLTFSTLTVSNMSPEDSSIYLCSVGHMNTEAFFGQGTRLTVV.

This clonotype has a handful of counts. The chain uses TRBV6-6 and TRBJ2-1, with 7 bases aligning to TRBD1. J was trimmed by 5 bases and V by 2 bases; bases with no gene match: 3. The CDR3 sequence is 14 residues long. The germline gives CDR1 MNHNY, CDR2 SVGAGI (reference sequence). The CDR3 DNA sequence: TGTGCCAGCAGTTACCTGGGACAGAACAATGAGCAGTTCTTC. It encodes CASSYLGQNNEQFF.

The chain employs TRBV7-6 and TRBJ2-7; tentative D call: TRBD1 (6 bases). Germline V gene lookup returns CDR1 SGHVS and CDR2 FNYEAQ. The CDR3 has 13 residues. The V gene lost 5 bases and the J gene lost 6 bases, with 14 bases spanning the gap. The CDR3 DNA reads TGTGCCAGCAGCAACGACAGGTTTGGCGAGCAGTACTTC. This translates into CASSNDRFGEQYF.

This clonotype was picked up a small number of times. The chain joins TRBV29-1 to TRBJ1-1; TRBD1 agrees at 7 bases. Germline V gene sequence: CDR1 SQVTM, CDR2 ANQGSEA. V shed 6 bases, J shed 11 bases, and the junction held 15 bases outside the gene matches. CDR3 size: 13 residues. CDR3 nucleotides: TGCAGCGTCGAACCATTCTCAGGGGGAAGCGCTTTCTTT. This codes for CSVEPFSGGSAFF.